This paragraph reports one TCR beta chain. This clonotype has a handful of counts. Its antigen target is currently unknown. Per-nucleotide qualities are absent, and no much larger clonotype sits a single base away. This entry belongs to a study of naive and memory T cell subsets (dated by TCRdb to 2017 to 2019). Background for the entire study: The study applied an open-source, UMI-based TCR alpha and beta sequencing pipeline to sorted naive and memory peripheral blood T cell subsets. The results of the functional CMV T cell responses matched the IgG serology results in every case. RNA was DNase-treated and reverse transcribed with TCR constant-region primers, mostly using SuperScript III.

Overall study outcomes, separate from this receptor: The repertoire findings for the naive and memory subsets could not be validated against a ground truth because none was available. The abundance of TCRs followed a power law with an exponent that differed between naive and memory subsets yet stayed consistent across the three individuals. Following error correction, more than 95% of naive TCR sequences occurred only once, which made naive abundance distributions much steeper than those of memory subsets. RNA-based TCR counts may be influenced by expression changes linked to T cell activation and differentiation. Single alpha or beta chain sequences, rather than paired alpha/beta receptors, were used to define clonotypes. In both CD4 and CD8 cells, going from naive through CM, EM and EMRA, the Gini index went up while Shannon and inverse Simpson diversity went down.

Looking up the germline V gene yields CDR1 SGHTA and CDR2 FQGNSA. Taken from cysteine to phenylalanine, the CDR3 has 16 residues. Only the CDR3 part of the read is kept: 48 bases, read in frame from the first base. Trimming accounts for 1 base at V and 12 bases at J, while the number of junction bases matched to no gene is 14. TCR alpha and beta chain libraries were amplified separately from the second PCR step onward. To determine each donor's CMV status, fresh PBMCs were stimulated overnight with CMV viral lysate, and IFNgamma production from CD4+ T cells was then assessed. CD4 T cells were positively selected using Miltenyi beads, after which CD8 T cells were positively selected from the CD4-negative fraction. Cells were stained for CD3, CD4, CD8, CD45RA, CD27 and a live/dead dye and were sorted on a BD Aria II into four subsets based on CD45RA and CD27. A few healthy volunteers provided blood, and each donor's sample was split into CD4 and CD8 T cells and then further divided into four differentiation subsets. About 110 ml of peripheral blood was taken from each donor, and PBMC were separated by density-gradient centrifugation on Ficoll-Paque PLUS. Sorted cells were lysed in RLT buffer, and RNA was extracted with a Qiagen RNeasy kit and stored at -80°C.

The library relied on UMI-ligation and nested PCR. The beta constant-region primer was an equimolar mix of two oligonucleotides covering both TRBC1 and TRBC2. A single-stranded oligonucleotide bearing the SP2 primer plus a 12-nucleotide UMI was ligated onto the 3' end of the cDNA by T4 RNA ligase 1. Four rounds of PCR were used to amplify ligated cDNA, with nested alpha and beta constant-region primers being used together with the SP2 primer. Incubation of the ligation reaction lasted roughly 20-25 hours at 16 degrees C. To avoid over-amplification, PCR2 was usually performed as a SYBR Green qPCR and halted once a predetermined threshold was reached. All purifications after the first were performed with Agencourt AMPure XP magnetic beads. Library amounts were measured by Qubit and library quality was assessed on a TapeStation, where the main peak was expected at around 650 bp. The pooled libraries were sequenced on an Illumina MiSeq using v2 2x251 paired-end kits, which usually yielded about 0.85-2 million reads per sample. Each sample's library went into the pool at around 4 nM, and about 5-7% PhiX was added to help with cluster recognition. The source study handled its data this way. V and J genes were assigned to Demultiplexor-processed FASTQ reads by Decombinator through tag matching, with a single base-pair mismatch being allowed. Collapsinator used UMIs to correct both sequencing errors and frequency errors arising from PCR heterogeneity. TCRs were translated and CDR3s were extracted from the conserved cysteine to the FGXG phenylalanine by CDR3Translator, with non-productive sequences being flagged. Gini, Shannon entropy and inverse Simpson indices were computed after subsampling the repertoires to the same number of UMI-defined TCRs. Clonotype abundance distributions were fitted to a power law by maximum likelihood within the linear range. When run on a single naive CD8 sample, MIGEC and the pipeline yielded similar UMI counts, similar unique TCR numbers and similar clonal distributions. The repertoires were searched for approximately 7,000 CMV-associated CDR3 sequences that had been compiled from VDJdb and a published dataset. TCRdb itself trimmed the public reads at Q25 with fastp, ran MiXCR and retained productive beta chains. Merged by CDR3 protein, the rows form single entries marked with the most common genes and DNA. The V and J calls here are based on TCRdb, not the publication. This sample holds some 100,000 distinct CDR3 sequences; approximately 6.5% were observed only once. The top ten clonotypes cover 1.6% of the sample.

Sequenced material: central memory CD4+ T cells from blood. The sample's cell subset or site, from its label and the paper: central memory, CD45RA- CD27+. The chain joins TRBV7-2 to TRBJ2-1; 8 bases in the middle match TRBD2. The sequence was collected from a human donor in good health. The CDR3 region reads CASSLVLDGRGSGQFF. At the DNA level, the sequence is TGTGCCAGCAGCTTAGTCTTGGACGGGAGGGGGTCGGGGCAGTTCTTC.